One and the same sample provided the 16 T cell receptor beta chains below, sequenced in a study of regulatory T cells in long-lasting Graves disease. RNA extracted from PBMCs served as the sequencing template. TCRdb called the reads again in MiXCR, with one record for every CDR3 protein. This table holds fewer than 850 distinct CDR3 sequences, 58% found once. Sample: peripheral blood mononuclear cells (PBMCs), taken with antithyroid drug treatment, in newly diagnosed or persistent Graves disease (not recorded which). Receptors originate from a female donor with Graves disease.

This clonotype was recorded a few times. The CDR3 loop is CASSSRTGASGYTF. CDR3 coding DNA: TGTGCCAGTAGTAGCCGGACAGGTGCATCGGGCTACACCTTC. The chain links TRBV19 to TRBJ1-2; the match to TRBD1 covers 7 bases. The CDR3 covers 14 residues. With 4 bases clipped from V and 8 bases from J, the junction kept 10 bases outside the gene matches. CDR1 is LNHDA and CDR2 is SQIVND in the germline V gene (reference sequence).

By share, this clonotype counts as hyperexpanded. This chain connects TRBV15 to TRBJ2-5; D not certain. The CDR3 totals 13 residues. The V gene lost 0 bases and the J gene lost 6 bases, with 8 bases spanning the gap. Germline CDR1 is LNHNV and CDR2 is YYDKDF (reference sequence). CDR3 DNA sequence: TGTGCCACCAGCAGAGATGAATCGAAGACCCAGTACTTC. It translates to CATSRDESKTQYF.

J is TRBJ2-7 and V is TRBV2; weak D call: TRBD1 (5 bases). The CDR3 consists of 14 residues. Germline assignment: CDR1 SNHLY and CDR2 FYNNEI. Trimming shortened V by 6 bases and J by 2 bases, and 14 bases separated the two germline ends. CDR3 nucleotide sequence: TGTGCCAGCAGAAGTACCACAGGCACCTACGAGCAGTACTTC. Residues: CASRSTTGTYEQYF. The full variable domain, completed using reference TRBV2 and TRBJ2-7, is EPEVTQTPSHQVTQMGQEVILRCVPISNHLYFYWYRQILGQKVEFLVSFYNNEISEKSEIFDDQFSVERPDGSNFTLKIRSTKLEDSAMYFCASRSTTGTYEQYFGPGTRLTVT.

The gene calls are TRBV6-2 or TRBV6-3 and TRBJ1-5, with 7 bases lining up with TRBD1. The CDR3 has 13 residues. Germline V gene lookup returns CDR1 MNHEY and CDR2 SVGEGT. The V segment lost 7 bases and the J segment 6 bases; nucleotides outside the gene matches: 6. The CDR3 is CASKQGISQPQHF. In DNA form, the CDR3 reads TGTGCCAGCAAACAGGGGATTAGTCAGCCCCAGCATTTT.

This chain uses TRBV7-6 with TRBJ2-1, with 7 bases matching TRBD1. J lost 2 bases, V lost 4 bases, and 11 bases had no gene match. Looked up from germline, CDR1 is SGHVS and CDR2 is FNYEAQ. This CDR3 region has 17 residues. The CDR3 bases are TGTGCCAGCAGCTCACGCGACCGGGACAGTCCCTACAATGAGCAGTTCTTC. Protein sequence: CASSSRDRDSPYNEQFF.

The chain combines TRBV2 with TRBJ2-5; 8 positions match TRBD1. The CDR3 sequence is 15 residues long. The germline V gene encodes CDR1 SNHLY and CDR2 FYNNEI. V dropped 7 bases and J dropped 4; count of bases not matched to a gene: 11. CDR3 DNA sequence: TGTGCCAGCACTCAAGAGAACAGGGGGGCAGAGACCCAGTACTTC. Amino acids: CASTQENRGAETQYF.

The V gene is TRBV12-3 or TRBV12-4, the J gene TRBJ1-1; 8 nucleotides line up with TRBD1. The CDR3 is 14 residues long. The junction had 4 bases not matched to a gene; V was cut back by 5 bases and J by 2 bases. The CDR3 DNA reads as TGTGCCAGCAGTCCCGACAGGGGAAACACTGAAGCTTTCTTT. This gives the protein CASSPDRGNTEAFF.

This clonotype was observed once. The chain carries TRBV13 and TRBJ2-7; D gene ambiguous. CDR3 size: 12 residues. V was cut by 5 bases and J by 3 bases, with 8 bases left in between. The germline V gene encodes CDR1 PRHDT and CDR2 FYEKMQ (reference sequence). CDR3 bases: TGTGCCAGCAGCATCCCCTACTACGAGCAGTACTTC. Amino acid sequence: CASSIPYYEQYF.

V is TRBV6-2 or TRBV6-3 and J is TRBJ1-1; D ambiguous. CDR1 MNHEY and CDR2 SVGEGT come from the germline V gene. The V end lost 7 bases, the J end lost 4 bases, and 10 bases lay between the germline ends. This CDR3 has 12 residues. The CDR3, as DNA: TGTGCCAGCAAAAATCCGGGCACTGAAGCTTTCTTT. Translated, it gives CASKNPGTEAFF.

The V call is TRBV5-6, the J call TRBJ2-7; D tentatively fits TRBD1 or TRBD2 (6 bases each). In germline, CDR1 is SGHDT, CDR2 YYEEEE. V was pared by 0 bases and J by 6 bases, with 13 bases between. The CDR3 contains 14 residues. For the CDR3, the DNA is TGTGCCAGCAGCTTGGTACAGGGAGGTAGCGAGCAGTACTTC. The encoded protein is CASSLVQGGSEQYF.

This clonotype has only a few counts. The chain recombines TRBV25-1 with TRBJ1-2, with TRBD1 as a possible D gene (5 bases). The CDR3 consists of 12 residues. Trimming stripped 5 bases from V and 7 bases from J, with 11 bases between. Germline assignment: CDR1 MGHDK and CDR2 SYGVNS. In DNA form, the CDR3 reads TGTGCCAGCAGTTATCAGGGAGGTGGCTACACCTTC. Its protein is CASSYQGGGYTF.

CDR3 DNA: TGCAGTGCTCCCAACCCGACTAGCGGGAGAAGCTATGAGCAGTTCTTC. This codes for CSAPNPTSGRSYEQFF. J is TRBJ2-1 and V is TRBV20-1; TRBD2 agrees at 12 bases. Germline CDR1 is DFQATT and CDR2 is SNEGSKA (reference sequence). The V gene end was trimmed by 5 bases and the J gene end by 8 bases; junction bases not matched to a gene: 13. This CDR3 is built from 16 residues.

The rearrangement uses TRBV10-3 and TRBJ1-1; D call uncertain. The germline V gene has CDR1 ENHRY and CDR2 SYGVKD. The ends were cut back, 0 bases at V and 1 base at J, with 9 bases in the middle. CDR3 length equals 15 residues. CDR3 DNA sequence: TGTGCCATCAGTGAGTCGAGGGCGGCGAACACTGAAGCTTTCTTT. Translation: CAISESRAANTEAFF.

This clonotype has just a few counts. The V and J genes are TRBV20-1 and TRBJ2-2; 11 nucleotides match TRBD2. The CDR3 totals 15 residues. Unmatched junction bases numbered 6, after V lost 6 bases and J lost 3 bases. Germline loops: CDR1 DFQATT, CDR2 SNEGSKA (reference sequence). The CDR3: CSAKTSGRDTGELFF. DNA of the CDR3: TGCAGTGCAAAAACTAGCGGGAGAGACACCGGGGAGCTGTTTTTT.

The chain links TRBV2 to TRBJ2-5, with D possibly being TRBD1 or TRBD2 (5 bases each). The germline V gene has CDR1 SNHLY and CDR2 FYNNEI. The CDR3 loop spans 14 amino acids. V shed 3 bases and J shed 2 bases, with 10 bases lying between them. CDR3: CASSEGRAQETQYF. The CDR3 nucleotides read TGTGCCAGCAGTGAGGGACGGGCACAAGAGACCCAGTACTTC.

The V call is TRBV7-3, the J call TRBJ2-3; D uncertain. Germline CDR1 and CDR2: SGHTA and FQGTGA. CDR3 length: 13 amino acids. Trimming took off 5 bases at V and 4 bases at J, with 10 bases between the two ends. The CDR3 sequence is CASSPANADTQYF. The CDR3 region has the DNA TGTGCCAGCAGCCCGGCAAACGCAGATACGCAGTATTTT.